These T cell receptor beta chains were read from a single sample in a study of T-cell memory formation after mild COVID-19. Each CDR3 protein gets one entry after TCRdb re-called the 5' RACE reads with MiXCR. Here the sample spans more than 120,000 distinct CDR3 sequences, roughly 19% being singletons. Sequencing was performed on PBMCs or a T cell subset sorted from them (not recorded which). These receptors came from an adult woman who had mild COVID-19 (a few samples of this study predate the infection). Cell type and time point are not known. Each CDR3 is given without its conserved first and last residue. The order of the fields is V gene, J gene, clone size, CDR3 protein. Where a row states a size, it is once, few, many or the class of an expanded clone; other rows omit it.

V: TRBV20-1; J: TRBJ2-2; size: .; CDR3: SARKNTGELF
V: TRBV7-7; J: TRBJ2-1; size: .; CDR3: ASSLGTGRGVEQF
V: TRBV20-1; J: TRBJ2-3; size: few; CDR3: SAEGMDTQY
V: TRBV2; J: TRBJ1-2; size: .; CDR3: ASRGDSYGYT
V: TRBV7-9; J: TRBJ1-4; size: .; CDR3: ASSSWTGNEKLF
V: TRBV14; J: TRBJ2-1; size: few; CDR3: ASSPHPVRREQF
V: TRBV23-1; J: TRBJ1-5; size: few; CDR3: ASLQGPWGGQPQH
V: TRBV7-8; J: TRBJ2-3; size: few; CDR3: ASSAHWAATDTQY
V: TRBV29-1; J: TRBJ2-3; size: .; CDR3: SVDHRLSTDTQY
V: TRBV5-1; J: TRBJ2-1; size: .; CDR3: ASSLGSAGLVNEQF
V: TRBV7-9; J: TRBJ2-7; size: few; CDR3: ASSLRQGARGYEQY
V: TRBV12-3/TRBV12-4; J: TRBJ2-7; size: many; CDR3: ASSPRDRGAYEQY
V: TRBV20-1; J: TRBJ1-2; size: few; CDR3: SARDPVGLGYT
V: TRBV7-3; J: TRBJ2-3; size: many; CDR3: ASSIQGRTDTDTQY